This T cell receptor (beta chain) originates from a study of cytotoxic CD8 clonotypes in ibrutinib-treated CLL. At the level of the study: The cohort had over ten relapsed/refractory and approximately 15 treatment-naive patients, 17 IGHV unmutated. Mean values per sample were 250,000 to 300,000 productive templates and around 96,000 productive rearrangements. Overall study results and limits: With treatment, public clonotypes, which were uncommon, either contracted or remained stable. Patients showed higher baseline clonality than age-matched healthy donors, and it tracked circulating CD8+ T-cell counts.

About this clone itself: As yet, its antigen is unknown.

Trimming took 3 bases from V and 4 from J, leaving 14 bases between them. The CDR3 length is 15 residues. The V gene's germline CDR1 is LNHDA and CDR2 SQIVND (reference sequence). The table came from immunoSEQ multiplex PCR; TCRdb's copy has only in-frame clones and leaves some out. In the table there are approximately 140,000 clones, under 95% of which are singletons. Material: PBMCs, obtained after 12 months of ibrutinib treatment. This TCR was sampled from a human donor with chronic lymphocytic leukemia. The V gene is TRBV19, the J gene TRBJ2-3, with D possibly matching TRBD2 (6 bases). Here the CDR3 DNA reads TGTGCCAGTAGTATCACTAGCCTTGGCGCAGATACGCAGTATTTT. Translated: CASSITSLGADTQYF.